The text below deals with one TCR beta chain. The antigen is not known. This same CDR3 is encoded by further DNA sequences in the sample. The data were taken from a study of cytomegalovirus exposure and HLA in healthy donors. Study overall: Unique TCR beta sequences numbering about 100 million came from 150 million to 200 million T cells in an earlier analysis. Study-level results: Whilst most TCR sequences proved rare, a subset of public TCRs occurred across many donors. With later analysis, a missense DCLRE1C variant became linked to TCR beta V- and J-gene trimming. DRB1 showed the most TCR associations and HLA-C the fewest in a later analysis, as rates varied by HLA locus.

Germline V gene lookup returns CDR1 MNHNS and CDR2 SASEGT. V lost 4 bases and J lost 4; bases outside the gene matches: 3. The CDR3 is 14 amino acids. Researchers ran the PCR with 60 Vbeta and 13 Jbeta primers. Sequencing used immunoSEQ multiplex PCR; TCRdb keeps in-frame clones, though not all of them. This table holds around 170,000 clones, roughly 80% found once. What was sequenced was PBMCs. This chain links TRBV6-1 with TRBJ2-2; 7 nucleotides match TRBD1. This clonotype was sampled from a middle-aged man in good health and CMV-seronegative. CDR3 DNA sequence: TGTGCCAGCAGTGGGAGACAGGGCACCGGGGAGCTGTTTTTT. Translated, it gives CASSGRQGTGELFF.